This T cell receptor beta chain was recovered during a study of Ad26.COV2.S vaccination and SARS-CoV-2 variants. About the study: In the study, Ad26.COV2.S was injected intramuscularly once, or twice 56 days apart.

The protocol was immunoSEQ multiplex PCR, while the TCRdb copy is restricted to in-frame clones and leaves out a portion. In the table there are 450,000 to 550,000 clones, 89% of which are singletons. Treatment here: around 19 received Ad26.COV2.S at low or high dose, single or two shots; about 5 received placebo; per-sample allocation not given. Repertoires come from day 63 after the first vaccine or placebo injection. Germline V gene data show CDR1 as SGHTA and CDR2 as FQGNSA. The CDR3 consists of 14 residues. V lost 0 bases and J 9 bases, leaving 9 bases between the germline ends. V is TRBV7-2 and J is TRBJ1-6, with D possibly TRBD1 on 5 matching bases. The TCR originated in a person between 18 and 59 years old who received the Ad26.COV2.S COVID-19 vaccine or a placebo. This material consisted of peripheral blood, taken in a trial of Ad26.COV2.S vaccine versus placebo. CDR3 nucleotides: TGTGCCAGCAGCTTAGCGCAGGGTTTTTCACCCCTCCACTTT. Translated: CASSLAQGFSPLHF.